Below, 30 T cell receptor beta chains from the same sample are listed, as sequenced in a study of post-analysis software for immune sequencing data. Unique molecular identifiers were present in the TCR beta cDNA libraries. One entry per CDR3 protein results from TCRdb running MiXCR on the PCR reads. The sample lists roughly 620,000 distinct CDR3 sequences; 44% were seen once. Study-wide results and limits: Controls showed lower frequencies than patients for five or six TRBV segments, and TRBV5-6, TRBV5-1 and TRBV20-1 were among these.

These TCRs' antigens remain unknown. Sequenced input: blood. These receptor sequences come from a girl aged 10-17 years with multiple sclerosis.

A few counts support this clonotype. The chain is built from TRBV7-9 and TRBJ2-5, with 7 positions matching TRBD2. There are 14 residues in the CDR3. The V gene end was trimmed by 6 bases and the J gene end by 3 bases; junction bases not matched to a gene: 7. Germline V gene sequence: CDR1 SEHNR, CDR2 FQNEAQ (reference sequence). The CDR3 DNA follows: TGTGCCAGCAGTCGGTCGGGAGGCGAAGAGACCCAGTACTTC. Protein: CASSRSGGEETQYF.

As to this clonotype: The germline gene is not matched at one end of the junction; a read error may be the cause. The chain couples TRBV29-1 to TRBJ2-7; no firm D call. The CDR3 is 12 residues long. Per the germline V gene, CDR1 is SQVTM and CDR2 is ANQGSEA. The CDR3 here is CSGEGNSPEQYF. CDR3 coding DNA: TGCAGCGGTGAAGGAAACAGTCCCGAGCAGTACTTC.

This clonotype occurred a few times. The rearrangement uses TRBV5-1 and TRBJ1-6, with D maybe TRBD1 (6 bases). Trimming removed 4 bases from V and 11 bases from J, with 22 bases in between. The CDR3 covers 16 residues. Per germline, CDR1 SGHRS and CDR2 YFSETQ. In nucleotides, the CDR3 is TGCGCCAGCAGCGAGGGTCTCAGGGGAGTGAAGACACCCCTCCACTTT. Translating gives CASSEGLRGVKTPLHF.

The chain uses TRBV5-1 and TRBJ2-3; weak D call: TRBD2 (5 bases). Germline CDR1 reads SGHRS; CDR2 reads YFSETQ. The CDR3 totals 14 residues. The V end was cut by 8 bases, the J end by 3 bases, with 16 bases between. CDR3 sequence (DNA): TGCGCCAGTGCTAGCTGGGAGCGAACAGATACGCAGTATTTT. As protein: CASASWERTDTQYF. Based on the CDR3 plus reference TRBV5-1 and TRBJ2-3, the full variable domain is KAGVTQTPRYLIKTRGQQVTLSCSPISGHRSVSWYQQTPGQGLQFLFEYFSETQRNKGNFPGRFSGRQFSNSRSEMNVSTLELGDSALYLCASASWERTDTQYFGPGTRLTVL.

This rearrangement joins TRBV6-5 to TRBJ2-3; D not resolved. The CDR3 spans 13 residues. Germline V gives CDR1 MNHEY, CDR2 SVGAGI. The V gene lost 4 bases and the J gene lost 2 bases, with 7 bases spanning the gap. The DNA of the CDR3 is TGTGCCAGCAGTTTCGGAGTCACAGATACGCAGTATTTT. It specifies CASSFGVTDTQYF.

The rearrangement joins TRBV6-5 to TRBJ2-4, with D hard to call. CDR3 length: 13 amino acids. Looked up from germline, CDR1 is MNHEY and CDR2 is SVGAGI. Trimming shortened V by 0 bases and J by 6 bases, and 6 bases separated the two germline ends. CDR3 nucleotides: TGTGCCAGCAGTTACTCGTGGGGAAACATTCAGTACTTC. It translates to CASSYSWGNIQYF.

V is TRBV29-1 and J is TRBJ1-4, with D possibly being TRBD1 (5 bases). The V gene lost 4 bases and the J gene lost 6 bases, with 15 bases spanning the gap. There are 14 residues in the CDR3. Germline values: CDR1 SQVTM, CDR2 ANQGSEA. CDR3 sequence reads: CSVGEGFGDEKLFF. For the CDR3, the DNA is TGCAGCGTTGGAGAGGGGTTTGGAGATGAAAAACTGTTTTTT.

The genes are TRBV12-3 or TRBV12-4 and TRBJ1-2; D is perhaps TRBD1 (5 bases). CDR3 length: 14 amino acids. The ends were cut back, 1 base at V and 4 bases at J, with 10 bases in the middle. Here the CDR3 reads CASSLGAGFYGYTF. The CDR3 DNA follows: TGTGCCAGCAGTTTAGGTGCAGGGTTCTATGGCTACACCTTC.

The table lists this clonotype with many counts. The chain carries TRBV10-3 and TRBJ1-2; tentatively, D is TRBD1 (6 bases). The ends were cut back, 4 bases at V and 8 bases at J, with 20 bases in the middle. CDR3 length: 15 amino acids. Germline CDR1 ENHRY, CDR2 SYGVKD. This chain's CDR3 is CAISVGAGDPRGYTF. The CDR3 DNA reads TGTGCCATCAGTGTGGGGGCAGGAGACCCTAGGGGCTACACCTTC.

In DNA, the CDR3 is TGTGCCAGCAGCCCCGGGGCCGTGCCCTCGGGTGAGCAGTTCTTC. Protein: CASSPGAVPSGEQFF. V usage is TRBV7-9 and J usage is TRBJ2-1; perhaps D is TRBD1 or TRBD2 (5 bases each). V shed 5 bases and J shed 9 bases, with 20 bases lying between them. From germline, CDR1 is SEHNR and CDR2 FQNEAQ (reference sequence). The length of the CDR3 is 15 residues.

This clonotype occurred a few times. The rearrangement uses TRBV7-2 and TRBJ2-3; 13 bases are shared with TRBD2. Trimming removed 2 bases from V and 3 bases from J; junction bases left unmatched: 8. The length of the CDR3 is 18 residues. CDR1 is SGHTA and CDR2 is FQGNSA in the germline V gene. CDR3: CASSLTTSGGARTDTQYF. The CDR3 DNA sequence: TGTGCCAGCAGCTTAACAACTAGCGGGGGGGCAAGGACAGATACGCAGTATTTT.

V and J are TRBV4-1 and TRBJ2-5, with 8 bases that match TRBD2. CDR1 and CDR2 from the germline V gene are MGHRA and YSYEKL. Trimming cost V 4 bases and J 2 bases; bases outside gene matches: 6. This CDR3 is built from 15 residues. The CDR3: CASSPNGGGQETQYF. The CDR3 DNA is TGCGCCAGCAGCCCCAACGGCGGGGGGCAAGAGACCCAGTACTTC.

The sample holds one count of this clonotype. Lacking the conserved final phenylalanine or tryptophan, this CDR3 likely reflects a read error. V usage is TRBV4-2 and J usage is TRBJ2-3, with 10 bases that match TRBD2. This CDR3 region has 18 residues. Per the germline V gene, CDR1 is LGHNA and CDR2 is YNFKEQ. V gave up 0 bases and J gave up 2 bases; unmatched junction bases: 8. The CDR3 nucleotides read TGTGCCAGCAGCCAAGATCCCGGGACTAGCGACATCACAGATACGCAGTATGTT. This encodes CASSQDPGTSDITDTQYV.

The J gene is TRBJ2-1, the V gene TRBV24-1, with TRBD2 identical over 8 bases. The V gene's germline CDR1 is KGHDR and CDR2 SFDVKD. V was clipped by 4 bases and J by 9 bases; unmatched bases: 1. The CDR3 sequence is 12 residues long. The CDR3: CATSDLAGEQFF. CDR3 DNA sequence: TGTGCCACCAGTGACCTAGCGGGTGAGCAGTTCTTC.

This clonotype has a handful of counts. The junction differs from germline at one of its ends, possibly a read error. This sequence joins TRBV29-1 and TRBJ2-7; D tentatively fits TRBD1 or TRBD2 (6 bases each). This CDR3 is built from 13 residues. Germline V gene sequence: CDR1 SQVTM, CDR2 ANQGSEA. CDR3 bases: TGCAGCGCCACGGGGGCTGGAGGCTACAAGCAGTACTTC. It codes for CSATGAGGYKQYF.

This clonotype appeared a few times. The V and J genes are TRBV6-2 or TRBV6-3 and TRBJ2-1; possibly TRBD2 for D (5 bases). The CDR3 is 13 residues long. The V end lost 5 bases, the J end lost 7 bases, and 12 bases lay between the germline ends. Germline CDR1 is MNHEY and CDR2 is SVGEGT. In DNA form, the CDR3 reads TGTGCCAGCAGTCCGTTTAGAGGGAATGAGCAGTTCTTC. Translating it yields CASSPFRGNEQFF.

Concerning this clonotype itself: This clone may be a read error of a much larger clone one base away. The rearrangement links TRBV12-3 or TRBV12-4 to TRBJ2-3; D is unresolved. The CDR3 runs 16 residues. The CDR3 is CASSLIVTLSTDTEYF. CDR3 DNA: TGTGCCAGCAGTTTGATAGTGACCCTAAGCACAGATACGGAGTATTTT.

The sample holds a few counts of this clonotype. The gene calls are TRBV3-1 and TRBJ2-7, with TRBD2 matching 9 bases. The CDR3 spans 15 residues. V trimming: 6 bases; J trimming: 4 bases; junction bases outside the gene matches: 10. Germline values: CDR1 LGHDT, CDR2 YNNKEL (reference sequence). The CDR3 coding sequence is TGTGCCAGCAGTCGAAACCCAGCGGGAGGATACGAGCAGTACTTC. Translation gives CASSRNPAGGYEQYF.

This clonotype was detected a few times. The chain employs TRBV6-5 and TRBJ2-5, with no clear D. V dropped 2 bases and J dropped 1 base, with 11 bases sitting between them. The germline gives CDR1 MNHEY, CDR2 SVGAGI. CDR3 length equals 15 residues. The CDR3 sequence: CASSYLDPSQETQYF. CDR3 DNA: TGTGCCAGCAGTTACCTAGACCCGTCCCAAGAGACCCAGTACTTC.

The V call is TRBV6-1, the J call TRBJ2-1; D gene unclear. The germline CDR1 and CDR2 sequences are MNHNS and SASEGT. V lost 3 bases and J lost 0, with 12 bases in between. This CDR3 region has 16 residues. The CDR3 region has the DNA TGTGCCAGCAGTGAGGTCGTGGTTAGCTCCTACAATGAGCAGTTCTTC. Amino acids: CASSEVVVSSYNEQFF.

The chain is built from TRBV11-3 and TRBJ2-1, with D unresolved. The V gene lost 0 bases and the J gene lost 7 bases, with 10 bases spanning the gap. From germline, CDR1 is SGHNT and CDR2 YENEEA. CDR3 size: 14 residues. This CDR3 reads CASSLDHGFNEQFF. The CDR3 DNA sequence: TGTGCCAGCAGCTTAGATCATGGTTTTAATGAGCAGTTCTTC.

The chain links TRBV6-5 to TRBJ2-1, with 8 nucleotides matching TRBD1. Per germline, CDR1 MNHEY and CDR2 SVGAGI. With 4 bases clipped from V and 8 bases from J, the junction kept 7 bases outside the gene matches. CDR3 length equals 14 residues. CDR3: CASSSLDRGDEQFF. The CDR3 DNA follows: TGTGCCAGCAGTTCCCTTGACAGGGGTGATGAGCAGTTCTTC.

V is TRBV3-1 and J is TRBJ1-5; tentative D call: TRBD1 (5 bases). Germline loops: CDR1 LGHDT, CDR2 YNNKEL (reference sequence). This CDR3 spans 14 amino acids. V was trimmed by 1 base and J by 3 bases, leaving 7 bases between them. CDR3 nucleotide sequence: TGTGCCAGCAGCCAAGGGACACCCAATCAGCCCCAGCATTTT. This gives the protein CASSQGTPNQPQHF.

This clonotype was seen more than once but under ten times. V gene TRBV4-1 combines with J gene TRBJ1-2; possibly TRBD1 for D (5 bases). The V gene's germline CDR1 is MGHRA and CDR2 YSYEKL. The germline V and J ends were trimmed by 3 bases and 3 bases, with 14 bases remaining between them. The CDR3 consists of 15 residues. CDR3 loop: CASSQPGTRDYGYTF. In DNA form, the CDR3 reads TGCGCCAGCAGCCAGCCCGGGACCCGGGACTATGGCTACACCTTC.

V is TRBV3-1 and J is TRBJ2-7; D not certain. The closer fit of TRBJ2-5 to the DNA end suggests the J call may be wrong. The CDR3 totals 14 residues. Germline V gene data show CDR1 as LGHDT and CDR2 as YNNKEL (reference sequence). As DNA, the CDR3 is TGTGCCAGCAGCCAAGGGCCTACGAGAGAGACCCAGTACTTC. Encoded protein: CASSQGPTRETQYF.

This clonotype appeared a single time. This rearrangement joins TRBV3-1 to TRBJ2-1; D gene ambiguous. V was shortened by 1 base and J by 6 bases, with 4 bases between the two germline ends. The CDR3 contains 12 residues. Germline V lookup: CDR1 LGHDT, CDR2 YNNKEL (reference sequence). DNA of the CDR3: TGTGCCAGCAGCCAAGCCCTCAATGAGCAGTTCTTC. As protein: CASSQALNEQFF.

V gene TRBV12-3 or TRBV12-4 combines with J gene TRBJ2-3; no definite D call. With 3 bases removed from V and 0 bases from J, the gap between germline ends came to 16 bases. The CDR3 has 17 amino acids. CDR3 in amino acids: CASSLGSERPSTDTQYF. The CDR3, as DNA: TGTGCCAGCAGTTTGGGAAGCGAGAGGCCAAGCACAGATACGCAGTATTTT.

A few counts support this clonotype. The V call is TRBV7-8, the J call TRBJ2-5; unclear D gene. Trimming stripped 1 base from V and 0 bases from J, with 9 bases between. Germline V CDR1 and CDR2: SGHVS, FQNEAQ. CDR3 length: 15 residues. The CDR3 DNA is TGTGCCAGCAGCTTAGAGGTCCCGAACCAAGAGACCCAGTACTTC. Its translation: CASSLEVPNQETQYF.

The chain links TRBV20-1 to TRBJ2-5, with TRBD2 identical over 7 bases. The J call is uncertain, as TRBJ2-7 better fits the DNA end. Germline V gives CDR1 DFQATT, CDR2 SNEGSKA (reference sequence). This CDR3 is built from 14 residues. The CDR3, as DNA: TGCAGTGCCTTAATAGCGGGTGGACGCTACGAGCAGTACTTC. Its protein product is CSALIAGGRYEQYF.

The chain employs TRBV12-3 or TRBV12-4 and TRBJ2-1; 11 positions match TRBD1. The V and J ends lost 7 bases and 5 bases, in that order; junction bases with no gene match: 4. This CDR3 is built from 14 residues. The CDR3 loop is CASNSDRGHNEQFF. CDR3 DNA: TGTGCCAGCAACTCGGACAGGGGGCACAATGAGCAGTTCTTC.